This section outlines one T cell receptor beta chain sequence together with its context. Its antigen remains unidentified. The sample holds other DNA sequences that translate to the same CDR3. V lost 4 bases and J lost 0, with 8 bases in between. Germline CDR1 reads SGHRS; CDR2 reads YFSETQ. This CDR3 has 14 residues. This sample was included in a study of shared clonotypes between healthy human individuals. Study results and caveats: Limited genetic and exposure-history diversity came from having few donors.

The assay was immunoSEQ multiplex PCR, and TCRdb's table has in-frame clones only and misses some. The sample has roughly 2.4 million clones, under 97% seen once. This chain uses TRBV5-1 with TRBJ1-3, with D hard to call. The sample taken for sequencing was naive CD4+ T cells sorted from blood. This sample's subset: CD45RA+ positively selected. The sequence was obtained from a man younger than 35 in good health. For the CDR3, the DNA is TGCGCCAGCAGCAGTGGGAGCTCTGGAAACACCATATATTTT. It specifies CASSSGSSGNTIYF. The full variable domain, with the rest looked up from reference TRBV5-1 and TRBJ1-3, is KAGVTQTPRYLIKTRGQQVTLSCSPISGHRSVSWYQQTPGQGLQFLFEYFSETQRNKGNFPGRFSGRQFSNSRSEMNVSTLELGDSALYLCASSSGSSGNTIYFGEGSWLTVV.